The entry below gives a single T cell receptor (beta chain) sequence along with its context. This clone was recorded once. The target of this receptor is not known. No clone much larger than this one lies a single base away; base qualities are absent. Measured from the cysteine to the phenylalanine, the CDR3 is 12 residues long. The CDR3 DNA has 36 bases and is translated from base 1. At the junction V is shortened by 4 bases and J by 11 bases; bases outside the gene matches: 8. Via the germline V gene, CDR1 is SGHRS and CDR2 YFSETQ. Participants were included only if at least one PBMC sample before ART initiation and at least two post-ART samples were available. All participants with HIV were treated in the United States of America. Before DNA extraction, cryopreserved samples of roughly 0.9-10 million PBMC were thawed and then washed. At the time of the earliest PBMC sample, participants with HIV were aged between about 20 and 54 years. Per participant, PBMC samples came from 1-4 timepoints prior to ART initiation and 2-8 timepoints following ART initiation, for a median of 7 samples. Serial HIV viral load, CD4+ T-cell count, ART history and demographic data were obtained for every participant. Using a Qiagen kit on a QIAcube, genomic DNA was extracted from unsorted PBMC, with samples processed in batches of 12.

The sample belongs to a study of long-term antiretroviral therapy in people with HIV (dated by TCRdb to 2021 to 2024). Regarding the research as a whole: The earliest samples were collected roughly a decade before the 2015 WHO recommendation for immediate ART, at a time when ART was usually postponed until CD4 counts fell. This retrospective serial study examined whether starting ART and sustained HIV suppression were associated with changes in the composition and diversity of the TRB repertoire in peripheral blood. Test extractions of a monoclonal T-cell line alongside approximately 34 polyclonal samples showed no cross-contamination during QIAcube processing. Among the approximately 30 participants with HIV, more than ten were female. A total of around 190 cryopreserved PBMC samples came from a few dozen adults with confirmed HIV infection and were collected serially over a mean of about six years (range 1-12). Points the paper makes about the study in general: CDR3 length ranges in HIV repertoires were narrower than in controls, and network structure suggested an antigen-experienced repertoire with only a slight naive shift after ART. Expanded TRB clones identified before ART initiation dominated the repertoire across all time points, though the dominance fluctuated and decreased in many PLHIV after ART. Inferences about post-ART repertoire changes are limited because no data were available on ART adherence, viral resistance or therapy changes. ART initiation was associated with a significant increase in TRB diversity, but diversity stayed significantly below transplant donor controls even after long-term ART. Because pre-ART samples had limited cell numbers, profiling was done on unsorted PBMC rather than on sorted CD4+ and CD8+ T cells. The samples were dated from about 2003 to 2017, and the ART regimens that were used may be less effective than current ART regimens. Limited PBMC availability meant only the TCR beta chain was sequenced, without alpha chain pairing.

The immunoSEQ hsTCRB v3.0 assay was used at survey level resolution to sequence the TRB variable region. The target sequencing depth for TRB was roughly 40,000-50,000 T-cell genomes per sample. TRB libraries were pooled and sequenced on an Illumina MiSeq using a v3 150-cycle kit. For the original study's pipeline: Repertoire analysis was performed in R inside a reproducible Nextflow workflow that covered QC, data transformation and analysis. LymphoSeq2, an R package for exploring AIRR-Seq data, was used to implement the custom analyses. After excluding a few samples that yielded fewer than 5000 total TRB sequences, approximately 180 HIV repertoires remained for analysis. Among the 180 to 200 HIV repertoires that were kept, around 60 were collected before ART initiation and over 120 were collected after ART initiation. Repertoires were downsampled to 5000 TRB nucleotide sequences, with summary statistics averaged over 100 downsampling iterations. Only TRB sequences with CDR3 regions of at least seven amino acids were retained for analysis. A Shannon entropy-derived clonality score and the Gini coefficient were used to measure diversity. In the repertoire networks, any two of the top 5000 CDR3 amino acid sequences were connected whenever the two sequences differed by an edit distance of one. For TRB CDR3 amino acid sequences, GLIPH2 was used to predict antigen specificity groups and MHC restriction. To flag known CMV, EBV, HIV or tissue antigen associations, CDR3 amino acid sequences were matched against VDJdb and McPAS-TCR. Pre-ART, post-ART and control groups were compared with Wilcoxon signed-rank tests and Holm-Bonferroni correction. TCRdb carries this immuneACCESS record with in-frame sequences only. Its versions omit some clonotypes, under half of them owing to an unresolved V gene in the studies checked, with the rest unexplained. V and J calls and clone size are given by that table; D and trimming were obtained from the DNA. The sample table holds tens of thousands of clones, of which 75% to 85% were seen once. The leading ten clones occupy about an eighth of the sample.

The receptor's source is a man younger than 35 with HIV. The V gene is TRBV5-1 and the J gene is TRBJ1-1, and 7 bases in between align with TRBD1. Sequencing was performed on unsorted PBMCs, taken 0.3 years after starting antiretroviral therapy. The CDR3 in this case is CASSTRGFDAFF. The nucleotide sequence reads as follows: TGCGCCAGCAGCACCAGGGGGTTCGATGCTTTCTTT.